These T cell receptor beta chains were read from a single sample in a study of blood T cell repertoires in COVID-19. Clones were read by immunoSEQ multiplex PCR, and TCRdb kept only the in-frame ones, dropping some. The sample lists 150,000 to 160,000 clones; roughly four fifths were seen once. Sequencing used peripheral blood. The receptors here all came from an older woman with COVID-19, enrolled during active disease. Each CDR3 is given with its conserved first and last residue. Fields, in order: J gene, clone size, V gene, D gene, CDR3 DNA, CDR3 protein. A D gene is named only where the DNA matches it firmly. Clone size is not always given. Where it is, it says once, few, many or a class for expanded clones.

TRBJ2-1	.	TRBV14	TRBD2	TGTGCCAGCAGCCCGACTAGCGGGAGAGGGTATGAGCAGTTCTTC	CASSPTSGRGYEQFF
TRBJ1-1	.	TRBV21-1	.	TGTGCCAGCAGCAGTCGAAATGCGGCACGCCACGACACTGAAGCTTTCTTT	CASSSRNAARHDTEAFF
TRBJ1-1	.	TRBV18	.	TGTGCCAGCTCCTTGGGACAGAACACTGAAGCTTTCTTT	CASSLGQNTEAFF
TRBJ2-3	.	TRBV9	.	TGTGCCAGCAGCGTAGTCGGGGTGCTAGATACGCAGTATTTT	CASSVVGVLDTQYF
TRBJ1-2	few	TRBV9	.	TGTGCCAGCAGCCCGCGGGCTAACTATGGCTACACCTTC	CASSPRANYGYTF
TRBJ2-1	.	TRBV7-9	.	TGTGCCAGCAGCGGGAGCGGTGAAGATGAGCAGTTCTTC	CASSGSGEDEQFF
TRBJ1-3	.	TRBV9	.	TGTGCCAGCGGGCAGGGCCTACGAAACACCATATATTTT	CASGQGLRNTIYF
TRBJ1-2	few	TRBV11-2	.	TGTGCCAGCAGCTTCGGGATGGCTGGCTATGGCTACACCTTC	CASSFGMAGYGYTF
TRBJ2-5	.	TRBV6-5	.	TGTGCCAGCAGTTACAGCGGCCTCCGGGAGACCCAGTACTTC	CASSYSGLRETQYF
TRBJ1-2	few	TRBV30	TRBD1	TGTGCCGGGCGCGCCACGGGACAGGGGGGACCTGGCTACACCTTC	CAGRATGQGGPGYTF
TRBJ2-2	.	TRBV7-3	.	TGTGCCAGCAGCCCTCAGCGCACCGGGGAGCTGTTTTTT	CASSPQRTGELFF
TRBJ2-1	.	TRBV6-5	TRBD2	TGTGCCACCCAGGGAGCATATAGCGGGAACACTGAGCAGTTCTTC	CATQGAYSGNTEQFF
TRBJ1-1	.	TRBV4-1	.	TGCGCCAGCAGTCTCGTCGGTCGGAGGGAAGCTTTCTTT	CASSLVGRREAFF
TRBJ1-1	.	TRBV10-3	TRBD1	TGTGCCACTGGACAGGGAGGCCCTGAAGCTTTCTTT	CATGQGGPEAFF
TRBJ1-1	few	TRBV6-5	.	TGTGCCAGCAGCCTCTCCCCGGTTACGAACACTGAAGCTTTCTTT	CASSLSPVTNTEAFF
TRBJ2-5	.	TRBV5-1	TRBD1	TGCGCCAGCAGCTTTGGACAGGGGGCGGGAGAGACCCAGTACTTC	CASSFGQGAGETQYF
TRBJ2-2	.	TRBV2	TRBD2	TGTGCCAGCAGTGAAACTAGCGGGAGTGGTGGGGAGCTGTTTTTT	CASSETSGSGGELFF
TRBJ1-2	.	TRBV29-1	.	TGCAGCGCCCCCACAGGGAACTATGGCTACACCTTC	CSAPTGNYGYTF
TRBJ1-5	.	TRBV25-1	.	TGTGCCAGCAGTGATCGGGTCAATCAGCCCCAGCATTTT	CASSDRVNQPQHF
TRBJ1-4	.	TRBV14	TRBD1	TGTGCCAGCAGCCAAGTGCCTAGGACAGGACGTCTCGCAAAACTGTTTTTT	CASSQVPRTGRLAKLFF
TRBJ2-3	.	TRBV27	.	TGTGCCATCCGCGAGGGACTCCGCACAGATACGCAGTATTTT	CAIREGLRTDTQYF
TRBJ1-5	.	TRBV19	TRBD1	TGTGCCAGTAAGGTTGGGACAGGGACTATGAGCAATCAGCCCCAGCATTTT	CASKVGTGTMSNQPQHF
TRBJ1-1	.	TRBV7-3	.	TGTGCCAGCAGCCCCCTACCCGGCGGTGAAGCTTTCTTT	CASSPLPGGEAFF
TRBJ1-1	.	TRBV3-1/TRBV3-2	.	TGTGCCAGCAGCCTGACAGGTAACACTGAAGCTTTCTTT	CASSLTGNTEAFF
TRBJ2-1	.	TRBV12-3/TRBV12-4	.	TGTGCCAGCAGTCCGACCCGGACTGGCAATCAGTTCTTC	CASSPTRTGNQFF
TRBJ1-5	.	TRBV6-5	TRBD1	TGTGCCAGCAGAACTGACAGGGGTAGCAATCAGCCCCAGCATTTT	CASRTDRGSNQPQHF
TRBJ1-5	.	TRBV3-1/TRBV3-2	.	TGTGCCAGCAGCCAAGGCGGGCAGGGAACGGGACAACCCCAGCATTTT	CASSQGGQGTGQPQHF
TRBJ2-1	.	TRBV11-2	TRBD2	TGTGCCAGCAGCTTAGTTGGGGGACTAGCGGGAGAGGTTGAGCAGTTCTTC	CASSLVGGLAGEVEQFF
TRBJ1-3	.	TRBV6-1	.	TGTGCCAGCAGTGAAGCGTCGTTACAGAGAAACACCATATATTTT	CASSEASLQRNTIYF
TRBJ2-6	few	TRBV19	TRBD1	TGTGCCAGTAGTAGACAGGGGGCGGGTGGGGCCAACGTCCTGACTTTC	CASSRQGAGGANVLTF
TRBJ1-1	.	TRBV18	TRBD1	TGTGCCAGCTCACCACTCTCGACAGGGCGCACTGAAGCTTTCTTT	CASSPLSTGRTEAFF
TRBJ1-4	.	TRBV19	.	TGTGCCAGTAGTTCCCGGGCGGGAGCTAATGAAAAACTGTTTTTT	CASSSRAGANEKLFF
TRBJ1-4	few	TRBV18	.	TGTGCCAGCTCACCGCGTCTCCAGGGCACTAATGAAAAACTGTTTTTT	CASSPRLQGTNEKLFF
TRBJ1-6	.	TRBV30	TRBD1	TGCGCCTGGAGTTTGTCAGGGGGCAATTCACCCCTCCACTTT	CAWSLSGGNSPLHF
TRBJ2-1	.	TRBV2	.	TGTGCCAGCGAGGCAGGGGGGTTCATTGGCTCCAATGAGCAGTTCTTC	CASEAGGFIGSNEQFF
TRBJ2-1	.	TRBV27	.	TGTGCCAGCAGTTCGACAGCAAATGAGCAGTTCTTC	CASSSTANEQFF
TRBJ2-7	.	TRBV6-5	TRBD1	TGTGCCAGCAGCGACGACGGGACAGGGTCCTACGAGCAGTACTTC	CASSDDGTGSYEQYF
TRBJ1-3	.	TRBV10-2	TRBD1	TGCGCCAGCAGCAGACAGGGGAACACCATATATTTT	CASSRQGNTIYF
TRBJ1-2	.	TRBV6-5	.	TGTGCCAGCAGTTACGAATTCCAGGGTGTTCGTGGCTACACCTTC	CASSYEFQGVRGYTF
TRBJ1-1	.	TRBV6-5	.	TGTGCCAGCAGTCGGTCTGGGGGGGCGAACACTGAAGCTTTCTTT	CASSRSGGANTEAFF